This TCR beta chain was captured by sequencing in a study of blood T cell repertoires in COVID-19. Overall study context: Researchers got acute and convalescent COVID-19 samples from the United States, Italy and Spain.

Method: immunoSEQ multiplex PCR; TCRdb's copy keeps in-frame clones and lacks some. This table has 150,000 to 200,000 clones, around 89% appearing once. The germline gives CDR1 DFQATT, CDR2 SNEGSKA (reference sequence). The CDR3 runs to 10 residues. To note about this clone: Sequence at one end of the junction differs from germline and may be a read error.

The receptor comes from a man aged 40-49 years with active or convalescent COVID-19. This chain links TRBV20-1 with TRBJ1-1; D not certain. The sample consisted of peripheral blood. The CDR3 loop is CSALTTYSIF. The CDR3 nucleotides are TGCAGTGCTCTAACCACTTACTCAATCTTT.